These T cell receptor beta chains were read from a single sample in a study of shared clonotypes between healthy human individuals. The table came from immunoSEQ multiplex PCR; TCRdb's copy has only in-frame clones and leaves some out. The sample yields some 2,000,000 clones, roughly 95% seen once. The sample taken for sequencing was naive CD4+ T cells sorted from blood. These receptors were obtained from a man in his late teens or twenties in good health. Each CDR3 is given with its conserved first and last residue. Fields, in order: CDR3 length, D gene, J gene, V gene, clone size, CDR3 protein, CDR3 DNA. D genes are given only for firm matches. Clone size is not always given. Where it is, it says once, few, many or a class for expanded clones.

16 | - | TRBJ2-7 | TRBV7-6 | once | CASSLERAGIPYEQYF | TGTGCCAGCAGCTTAGAGAGGGCTGGGATACCCTACGAGCAGTACTTC
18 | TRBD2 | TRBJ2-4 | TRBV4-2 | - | CASSHLSGGSVAKNIQYF | TGTGCCAGCAGCCACCTTAGCGGGGGGTCTGTGGCCAAAAACATTCAGTACTTC
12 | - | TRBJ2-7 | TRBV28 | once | CASSLPPSGQYF | TGTGCCAGCAGTCTCCCCCCGTCAGGTCAGTACTTC
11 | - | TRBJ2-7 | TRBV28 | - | CASSRRGEQYF | TGTGCCAGCAGCCGACGAGGCGAGCAGTACTTC
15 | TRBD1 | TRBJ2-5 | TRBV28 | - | CASSFQGVPQETQYF | TGTGCCAGCAGTTTCCAGGGGGTGCCCCAAGAGACCCAGTACTTC
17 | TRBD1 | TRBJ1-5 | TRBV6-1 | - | CASSEGYETGGWQPQHF | TGTGCCAGCAGTGAAGGTTACGAGACAGGGGGCTGGCAGCCCCAGCATTTT
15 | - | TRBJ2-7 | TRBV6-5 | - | CASSYAAIGGYEQYF | TGTGCCAGCAGTTACGCGGCAATAGGCGGCTACGAGCAGTACTTC
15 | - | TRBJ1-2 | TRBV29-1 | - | CSVTAFRQINYGYTF | TGCAGCGTCACTGCTTTTAGACAGATTAACTATGGCTACACCTTC
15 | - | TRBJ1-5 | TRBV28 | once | CASSQDRGLGQPQHF | TGTGCCAGCAGCCAAGATCGGGGTTTAGGGCAGCCCCAGCATTTT
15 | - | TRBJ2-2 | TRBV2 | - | CASRIVGENTGELFF | TGTGCCAGCAGAATTGTGGGCGAGAACACCGGGGAGCTGTTTTTT
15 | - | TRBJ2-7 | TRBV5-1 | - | CASSLARQAVYEQYF | TGCGCCAGCAGCTTGGCCCGTCAGGCGGTCTACGAGCAGTACTTC
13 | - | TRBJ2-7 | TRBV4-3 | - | CASSRGVSYEQYF | TGCGCCAGCAGCCGGGGCGTTTCCTACGAGCAGTACTTC
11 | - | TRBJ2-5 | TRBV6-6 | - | CASSDQETQYF | TGTGCCAGCAGTGACCAAGAGACCCAGTACTTC